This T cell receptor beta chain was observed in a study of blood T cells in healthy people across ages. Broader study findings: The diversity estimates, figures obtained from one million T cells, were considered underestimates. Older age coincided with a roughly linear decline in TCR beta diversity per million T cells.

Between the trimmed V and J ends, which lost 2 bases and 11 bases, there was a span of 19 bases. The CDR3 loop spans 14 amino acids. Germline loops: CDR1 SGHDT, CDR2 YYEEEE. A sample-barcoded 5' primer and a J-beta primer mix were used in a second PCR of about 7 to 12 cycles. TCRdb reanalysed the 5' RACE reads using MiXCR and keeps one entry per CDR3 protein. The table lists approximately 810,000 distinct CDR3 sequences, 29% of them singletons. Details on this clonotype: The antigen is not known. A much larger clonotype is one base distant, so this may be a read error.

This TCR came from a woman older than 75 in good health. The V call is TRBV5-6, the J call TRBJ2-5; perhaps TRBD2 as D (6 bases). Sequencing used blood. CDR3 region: CASSFRRTNNEQYF. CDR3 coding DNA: TGTGCCAGCAGCTTCAGGAGGACTAACAATGAGCAGTACTTC.